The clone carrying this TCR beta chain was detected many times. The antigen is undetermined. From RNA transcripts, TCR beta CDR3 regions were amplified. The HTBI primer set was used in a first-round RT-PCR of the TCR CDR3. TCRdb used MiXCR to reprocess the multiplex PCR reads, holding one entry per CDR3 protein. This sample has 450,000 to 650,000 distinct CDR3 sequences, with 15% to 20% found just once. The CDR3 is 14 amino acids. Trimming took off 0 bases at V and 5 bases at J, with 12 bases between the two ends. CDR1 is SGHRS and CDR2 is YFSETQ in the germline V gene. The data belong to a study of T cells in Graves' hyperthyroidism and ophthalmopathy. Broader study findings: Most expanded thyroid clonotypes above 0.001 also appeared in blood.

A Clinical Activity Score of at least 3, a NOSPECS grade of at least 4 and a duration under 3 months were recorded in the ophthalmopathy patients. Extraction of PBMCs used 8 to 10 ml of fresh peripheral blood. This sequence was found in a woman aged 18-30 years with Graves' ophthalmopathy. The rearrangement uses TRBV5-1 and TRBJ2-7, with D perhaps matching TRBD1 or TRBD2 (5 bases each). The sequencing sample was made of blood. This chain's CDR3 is CASSLDEGIDEQYF. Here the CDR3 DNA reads TGCGCCAGCAGCTTGGATGAGGGGATCGACGAGCAGTACTTC.